One TCR beta chain is described in this entry. Its antigen remains unidentified. This sample is part of a study of shared clonotypes between healthy human individuals. Study results and limitations: What naive subsets generally showed was a larger estimated richness than memory subsets showed. The sharing of about 5% of naive CD4 clonotypes was seen across a handful of donors. Relative to their counterparts shared across all four donors, non-shared clonotypes exhibited diminished generation probabilities. Large sequencing depth failed to make sorted-subset sequencing complete, rarefaction showed.

TCRdb keeps only in-frame clones here, not all; method: immunoSEQ multiplex PCR. The data contain 1.5 million to 2.5 million clones, around 96% of them singletons. Naive CD8 cells were CD45RO-negative, positively selected for CCR7, excluding terminally differentiated effector memory CD45RA+ cells. With 0 bases removed from V and 1 base from J, the gap between germline ends came to 16 bases. The germline CDR1 and CDR2 sequences are LGHNA and YSLEER. The CDR3 consists of 17 residues. The origin of this receptor is a man younger than 35 in good health. Specimen: naive CD8+ T cells sorted from blood. This sequence joins TRBV4-3 and TRBJ2-7; D may be TRBD1 (6 bases). CDR3 sequence: CASSQDLGGSGSYEQYF. CDR3 bases: TGCGCCAGCAGCCAAGATCTTGGGGGCTCGGGGTCCTACGAGCAGTACTTC.